This T cell receptor beta chain was sequenced during a study of T-cell memory formation after mild COVID-19. V shed 3 bases and J shed 8 bases, with 6 bases lying between them. The CDR3 contains 11 residues. In TCRdb, the 5' RACE reads were re-called with MiXCR into one record per CDR3 protein. The sample comprises just under 350,000 distinct CDR3 sequences, 10% to 15% of which are singletons, and over 20% rests with the top ten. The rearrangement joins TRBV12-3 or TRBV12-4 to TRBJ2-3, with D hard to call. This receptor was taken from a man between 18 and 35 years old who had mild COVID-19 (a few samples of this study predate the infection). Cell type and time point are not known. The specimen sequenced was PBMCs or a T cell subset sorted from them (not recorded which). The CDR3 region has the DNA TGTGCCAGCAGTTTCATAAGTACGCAGTATTTT. Translation: CASSFISTQYF.